This T cell receptor (beta chain) was sequenced for a study of shared clonotypes between healthy human individuals. Whole-study context: For every donor, three CD4 naive, three CD4 memory, two CD8 naive and one CD8 memory plates were used.

The CDR3 totals 14 residues. Trimming removed 3 bases from V and 9 bases from J, with 18 bases in between. Looked up from germline, CDR1 is SGDLS and CDR2 is YYNGEE. Profiling relied on immunoSEQ multiplex PCR, and the TCRdb table lists in-frame clones only, not all of them. Seen here are about 2,500,000 clones, 85% to 95% observed once, and the top ten hold 0.14%. The chain combines TRBV9 with TRBJ2-5, with D tentatively TRBD2 (5 bases). Sequenced sample: naive CD4+ T cells sorted from blood. The subset denotes: CD45RA+ positively selected. This clonotype originated in a man aged 18 to 29 in good health. In DNA form, the CDR3 reads TGTGCCAGCAGCGCCCCCGGAGGCGTAAAGGCCCAGTACTTC. Protein sequence: CASSAPGGVKAQYF.